These T cell receptor beta chains were read from a single sample in a study of blood T cell repertoires in COVID-19. Here immunoSEQ multiplex PCR was the method, and the copy in TCRdb shows in-frame clones only, minus some. The sample shows 100,000 to 150,000 clones, roughly 90% of them seen only once. The sample comprised peripheral blood. These receptors originate from a woman aged 80 or older with acute or convalescent COVID-19. Both conserved end residues are part of each CDR3. D genes are given only for firm matches. Some rows mark clone size as missing; the rest say once, few, many or name a class of expanded clone.

j_call d_call v_call clone_size cdr3_aa cdr3_nt
TRBJ1-5 - TRBV15 - CATSRQNQPQHF TGTGCCACCAGCAGACAGAATCAGCCCCAGCATTTT
TRBJ2-6 - TRBV9 - CASSVTSGANVLTF TGTGCCAGCAGCGTAACTTCTGGGGCCAACGTCCTGACTTTC
TRBJ1-2 TRBD1 TRBV25-1 - CASSEFDRGGYGYTF TGTGCCAGCAGTGAATTCGACAGGGGTGGCTATGGCTACACCTTC
TRBJ1-6 - TRBV4-1 - CASQLSGDNSPLHF TGCGCCAGTCAGCTCAGCGGGGATAATTCACCCCTCCACTTT
TRBJ2-3 TRBD2 TRBV28 - CASSSPGSGRAGDTQYF TGTGCCAGCAGTTCCCCGGGGAGCGGGAGGGCCGGAGATACGCAGTATTTT
TRBJ1-1 TRBD1 TRBV3-1/TRBV3-2 many CASRQTGAGTEAFF TGTGCCAGCAGACAGACAGGGGCAGGTACTGAAGCTTTCTTT
TRBJ1-1 - TRBV18 - CAIKDSLNTEAFF TGTGCCATAAAGGACAGCCTGAACACTGAAGCTTTCTTT
TRBJ1-4 - TRBV7-2 - CASSLTGNNEKLFF TGTGCCAGCAGCCTAACAGGGAATAATGAAAAACTGTTTTTT
TRBJ2-7 - TRBV2 - CASGVTGGWEQYF TGTGCCAGCGGGGTTACGGGGGGCTGGGAGCAGTACTTC
TRBJ2-1 - TRBV2 - CASTPSVREQFF TGTGCCAGCACTCCCTCGGTACGTGAGCAGTTCTTC
TRBJ2-3 TRBD2 TRBV10-3 - CAISDGTRTDTQYF TGTGCCATCAGTGACGGGACTAGGACAGATACGCAGTATTTT
TRBJ2-3 - TRBV5-6 - CASSLGGPDTQYF TGTGCCAGCAGCTTGGGGGGGCCAGATACGCAGTATTTT
TRBJ1-5 TRBD1 TRBV29-1 - CSAATGDDQPQHF TGCAGCGCCGCGACAGGGGATGATCAGCCCCAGCATTTT
TRBJ2-7 - TRBV4-3 few CASSEVLEAYEQYF TGCGCCAGCAGCGAAGTACTAGAGGCCTACGAGCAGTACTTC
TRBJ1-5 - TRBV3-1/TRBV3-2 - CASSQEAPGRSQPQHF TGTGCCAGCAGCCAAGAAGCGCCAGGGCGAAGTCAGCCCCAGCATTTT
TRBJ1-1 TRBD1 TRBV5-1 - CASAIQGDTEAFF TGCGCCAGCGCAATACAGGGGGACACTGAAGCTTTCTTT
TRBJ1-4 - TRBV4-3 - CASSHRDEKLFF TGCGCCAGCAGCCACCGGGATGAAAAACTGTTTTTT
TRBJ2-5 TRBD1 TRBV13 once CASSWQGVQETQYF TGTGCCAGCAGCTGGCAGGGGGTGCAAGAGACCCAGTACTTC
TRBJ1-2 - TRBV6-2/TRBV6-3 - CASSRMGSYGYTF TGTGCCAGCAGTCGTATGGGGAGCTATGGCTACACCTTC
TRBJ2-1 TRBD2 TRBV24-1 - CATSDPGGLREQFF TGTGCCACCAGTGACCCGGGAGGCCTTCGTGAGCAGTTCTTC
TRBJ1-1 - TRBV6-5 - CGSRENTEAFF TGTGGGTCCCGAGAGAACACTGAAGCTTTCTTT
TRBJ2-1 TRBD2 TRBV6-6 - CASSYSLAGLREQFF TGTGCCAGCAGTTACTCTCTAGCGGGTCTTCGGGAGCAGTTCTTC
TRBJ1-3 - TRBV7-9 - CASSRPGGGSGNTIYF TGTGCCAGCAGCCGCCCCGGGGGGGGGTCTGGAAACACCATATATTTT
TRBJ2-7 - TRBV5-1 - CASSISRGPSYEQYF TGCGCCAGCAGCATTTCCCGAGGGCCCTCCTACGAGCAGTACTTC
TRBJ1-1 TRBD1 TRBV28 few CATDRGTEAFF TGTGCCACCGACAGGGGAACTGAAGCTTTCTTT
TRBJ1-1 - TRBV2 few CASSRREGTEAFF TGTGCCAGCTCACGGAGGGAGGGCACTGAAGCTTTCTTT
TRBJ1-3 TRBD1 TRBV6-6 - CASSYETGAGNTIYF TGTGCCAGCAGTTACGAAACAGGGGCTGGAAACACCATATATTTT
TRBJ1-4 - TRBV19 - CASSIDHLRLFF TGTGCCAGTAGTATAGATCACCTTCGGCTGTTTTTT
TRBJ2-1 TRBD2 TRBV25-1 - CASSNSGRYNEQFF TGTGCCAGCAGTAATAGCGGGAGATACAATGAGCAGTTCTTC
TRBJ2-1 - TRBV7-2 - CASSLATGPNEQFF TGTGCCAGCAGCTTAGCGACAGGCCCCAATGAGCAGTTCTTC
TRBJ2-7 - TRBV11-2 - CASSSVAGPVEQYF TGTGCCAGCAGCTCCGTGGCAGGCCCGGTCGAGCAGTACTTC
TRBJ1-4 - TRBV19 - CASSRSRVTNEKLFF TGTGCCAGTAGCCGCTCTCGGGTAACTAATGAAAAACTGTTTTTT
TRBJ1-5 TRBD1 TRBV19 - CASSTTGTGFNQPQHF TGTGCCAGTAGTACAACCGGGACAGGGTTCAATCAGCCCCAGCATTTT
TRBJ2-5 TRBD1 TRBV6-5 - CASSSQGETQYF TGTGCCAGCAGTTCACAGGGGGAGACCCAGTACTTC
TRBJ1-2 TRBD1 TRBV6-5 - CASRSTGYYGYTF TGTGCCAGCAGATCGACAGGGTACTATGGCTACACCTTC
TRBJ2-1 - TRBV5-8 - CASSFFGSQGSSYNEQFF TGTGCCAGCAGCTTCTTTGGTAGTCAGGGGAGCTCCTACAATGAGCAGTTCTTC
TRBJ1-2 - TRBV6-1 few CASSDGGTYYGYTF TGTGCCAGCAGTGATGGGGGGACGTACTATGGCTACACCTTC
TRBJ1-2 TRBD1 TRBV18 - CASSRRETGAIGYTF TGTGCCAGCTCACGCCGGGAAACAGGGGCAATAGGCTACACCTTC
TRBJ2-7 - TRBV7-9 - CASSLGFQGGEQYF TGTGCCAGCAGCTTAGGGTTCCAGGGGGGCGAGCAGTACTTC
TRBJ2-1 - TRBV9 once CASSVGLAGYNEQFF TGTGCCAGCAGCGTAGGTCTGGCAGGCTACAATGAGCAGTTCTTC
TRBJ2-2 - TRBV4-2 - CASSQGRGGVNTGELFF TGTGCCAGCAGCCAAGGCCGCGGCGGGGTGAACACCGGGGAGCTGTTTTTT
TRBJ2-3 TRBD1 TRBV29-1 - CSVDGGQNTQYF TGCAGCGTTGATGGGGGACAGAATACGCAGTATTTT
TRBJ2-5 TRBD1 TRBV5-1 - CASSPGQHQETQYF TGCGCCAGCAGCCCGGGACAGCACCAAGAGACCCAGTACTTC
TRBJ1-2 - TRBV11-2 - CASSSHQGYYGYTF TGTGCCAGCAGCTCTCACCAGGGTTACTATGGCTACACCTTC
TRBJ1-4 TRBD1 TRBV29-1 once CSVRTGNNEKLFF TGCAGCGTTAGGACAGGAAATAATGAAAAACTGTTTTTT
TRBJ2-3 TRBD2 TRBV29-1 - CSVERESEKTSTDTQYF TGCAGCGTTGAGCGGGAGAGTGAGAAAACTAGCACAGATACGCAGTATTTT
TRBJ1-2 - TRBV2 - CASRQAQGYGYTF TGTGCCAGCAGACAGGCTCAGGGCTATGGCTACACCTTC
TRBJ2-7 - TRBV3-1/TRBV3-2 - CASSQGAGRYEQYF TGTGCCAGCAGCCAAGGGGCGGGAAGGTACGAGCAGTACTTC
TRBJ1-2 - TRBV12-3/TRBV12-4 - CASSPIVRGYTF TGTGCCAGCAGTCCCATAGTACGTGGCTACACCTTC
TRBJ2-3 TRBD2 TRBV5-5 - CASSSGTRGVGNTQYF TGTGCCAGCAGCTCCGGGACTAGGGGGGTGGGAAATACGCAGTATTTT
TRBJ1-2 - TRBV28 - CASSLGVGYTF TGTGCCAGCTCCCTCGGGGTGGGCTACACCTTC
TRBJ2-1 TRBD2 TRBV15 once CATSMGLPRGEQFF TGTGCCACCAGCATGGGACTACCGCGGGGGGAGCAGTTCTTC
TRBJ2-1 - TRBV6-5 - CASSSGRFPYNEQFF TGTGCCAGCAGTTCCGGTCGATTTCCCTACAATGAGCAGTTCTTC